These T cell receptor beta chains were read from a single sample in a study of PD-1 blockade in classical Hodgkin lymphoma. Some clones are missing from TCRdb's copy, which holds only in-frame ones; the method was immunoSEQ multiplex PCR. The table includes 47,000 or so clones, 73% detected once. The material sequenced was peripheral blood mononuclear cells (PBMCs), taken at baseline. The source is a human donor with classical Hodgkin lymphoma. Each CDR3 is given with its conserved first and last residue. The D gene is left open where the match is weak. Expanded clones get a size class; other rows say once, few or many, or leave the size out.

>TRBV27|.|TRBJ1-2|few
CASSGGDGYTF
TGTGCCAGCTCGGGAGGAGACGGCTACACCTTC
>TRBV5-1|.|TRBJ1-2|few
CASQTGTSLVFNYGYTF
TGCGCCAGCCAGACCGGGACCTCACTCGTATTTAACTATGGCTACACCTTC
>TRBV6-5|TRBD1|TRBJ2-7|.
CASSGRTGFTYEQYF
TGTGCCAGCAGTGGACGGACAGGTTTTACCTACGAGCAGTACTTC
>TRBV29-1|.|TRBJ2-1|.
CSVEKLEYNEQFF
TGCAGCGTTGAAAAACTGGAGTACAATGAGCAGTTCTTC
>TRBV7-3|.|TRBJ2-1|.
CASSLGSNEQFF
TGTGCCAGCAGCTTAGGGTCCAATGAGCAGTTCTTC
>TRBV2|.|TRBJ2-1|.
CASSATGYNEQFF
TGTGCCAGCAGTGCCACAGGGTATAATGAGCAGTTCTTC
>TRBV5-1|TRBD2|TRBJ2-3|.
CASSTGTSGRTDTQYF
TGCGCCAGCAGCACAGGGACTAGCGGGAGGACAGATACGCAGTATTTT
>TRBV5-1|.|TRBJ2-1|.
CASRHASVAGLSYNEQFF
TGCGCCAGCAGACACGCGAGCGTGGCGGGGCTCTCCTACAATGAGCAGTTCTTC
>TRBV18|.|TRBJ2-7|.
CASSPHKGAYEQYF
TGTGCCAGCTCACCACATAAGGGCGCCTACGAGCAGTACTTC
>TRBV6-5|.|TRBJ2-6|.
CASSYEMSSGANVLTF
TGTGCCAGCAGTTACGAAATGAGCTCTGGGGCCAACGTCCTGACTTTC
>TRBV7-8|.|TRBJ2-1|.
CASSLAGGYNEQFF
TGTGCCAGCAGCTTAGCCGGGGGCTACAATGAGCAGTTCTTC
>TRBV28|.|TRBJ1-1|few
CASSTRTDSNTEAFF
TGTGCCAGCAGTACCCGGACAGATTCGAACACTGAAGCTTTCTTT
>TRBV30|TRBD2|TRBJ2-3|.
CAWSAGGGTDTQYF
TGTGCCTGGAGCGCGGGAGGGGGCACAGATACGCAGTATTTT
>TRBV6-1|.|TRBJ1-2|.
CASSEYDYGYTF
TGTGCCAGCAGTGAGTACGACTATGGCTACACCTTC
>TRBV19|.|TRBJ2-4|.
CASSIQGYKNIQYF
TGTGCCAGTAGTATACAGGGATACAAAAACATTCAGTACTTC
>TRBV7-8|.|TRBJ1-6|.
CASSLGRWGADNSPLHF
TGTGCCAGCAGCTTAGGGAGATGGGGGGCGGATAATTCACCCCTCCACTTT
>TRBV28|.|TRBJ1-2|.
CASSLEGNYGYTF
TGTGCCAGCAGTTTAGAGGGTAACTATGGCTACACCTTC
>TRBV6-4|.|TRBJ2-1|.
CASSLAASSYNEQFF
TGTGCCAGCAGTTTAGCTGCCAGCTCCTACAATGAGCAGTTCTTC
>TRBV5-1|.|TRBJ2-7|once
CASSLFGQQAYEQYF
TGCGCCAGCAGCTTGTTCGGACAGCAGGCCTACGAGCAGTACTTC
>TRBV15|TRBD1|TRBJ1-2|few
CATSENRDSVYGYTF
TGTGCCACCAGCGAGAACCGGGACAGCGTCTATGGCTACACCTTC
>TRBV7-9|TRBD1|TRBJ2-3|once
CASSPGQGLTDTQYF
TGTGCCAGCAGCCCCGGACAGGGGTTAACAGATACGCAGTATTTT